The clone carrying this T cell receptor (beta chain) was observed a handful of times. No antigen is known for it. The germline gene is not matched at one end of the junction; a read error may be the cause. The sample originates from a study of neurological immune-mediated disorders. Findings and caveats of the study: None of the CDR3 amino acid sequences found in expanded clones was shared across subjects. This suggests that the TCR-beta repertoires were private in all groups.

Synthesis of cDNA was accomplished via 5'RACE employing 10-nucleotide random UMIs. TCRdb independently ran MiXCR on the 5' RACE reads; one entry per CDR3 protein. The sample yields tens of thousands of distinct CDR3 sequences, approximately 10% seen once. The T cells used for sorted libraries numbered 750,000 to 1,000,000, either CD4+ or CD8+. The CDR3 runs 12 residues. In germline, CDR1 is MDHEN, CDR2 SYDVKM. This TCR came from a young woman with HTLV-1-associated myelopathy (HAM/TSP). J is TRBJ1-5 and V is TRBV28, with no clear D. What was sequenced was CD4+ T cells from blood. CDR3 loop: CARISPSQHQHF. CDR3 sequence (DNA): TGTGCCAGAATCTCTCCCAGTCAGCACCAGCATTTT.